These 19 T cell receptor beta chains share one sample of origin, sequenced in a study of response to subunit inactivated influenza vaccine. Using its own MiXCR run on the RT-PCR reads, TCRdb lists one record per CDR3 protein. This sample yields about 780,000 distinct CDR3 sequences, of which approximately 17% are seen a single time; about a tenth belongs to the top ten. Material: PBMCs from blood, obtained roughly 5 days after vaccination. The source is a man aged 50-59 years who received an inactivated influenza vaccine.

This chain's CDR3 is CASMTGVSYGYTF. The CDR3 DNA follows: TGTGCCAGCATGACAGGGGTTAGCTATGGCTACACCTTC. The chain carries TRBV28 and TRBJ1-2; 8 bases are a match to TRBD1. The CDR3 runs 13 residues. The V segment lost 7 bases and the J segment 4 bases; nucleotides outside the gene matches: 5. Per germline, CDR1 MDHEN and CDR2 SYDVKM.

There are a few counts of this clonotype. The gene calls are TRBV6-2 or TRBV6-3 and TRBJ2-5, with 11 bases aligning to TRBD2. The germline CDR1 and CDR2 sequences are MNHEY and SVGEGT. J lost 6 bases, V lost 0 bases, and 6 bases had no gene match. This CDR3 spans 16 amino acids. The CDR3 nucleotides are TGTGCCAGCAGTTACTCGATACTAGCGGGAGAAAAGACCCAGTACTTC. It yields the protein CASSYSILAGEKTQYF.

The chain has TRBV6-1 and TRBJ1-5; no reliable D call. V dropped 3 bases and J dropped 2 bases, with 8 bases sitting between them. Germline V lookup: CDR1 MNHNS, CDR2 SASEGT. This CDR3 spans 14 amino acids. This CDR3 is CASSDRTGNQPQHF. The CDR3 DNA reads TGTGCCAGCAGTGACAGAACGGGCAATCAGCCCCAGCATTTT.

There are a few counts of this clonotype. As DNA, the CDR3 is TGTGCCAGCAGCCAAGATTCGGGGTTTTTAGAGACCCAGTACTTC. Its protein is CASSQDSGFLETQYF. V and J are TRBV4-2 and TRBJ2-5; tentative D call: TRBD2 (5 bases). V lost 0 bases and J 4 bases, leaving 12 bases between the germline ends. Germline values: CDR1 LGHNA, CDR2 YNFKEQ. This CDR3 has 15 residues.

This clonotype was seen a few times. The genes are TRBV4-1 and TRBJ2-5; 9 bases agree with TRBD1. The germline gives CDR1 MGHRA, CDR2 YSYEKL. The CDR3 runs to 15 residues. Unmatched junction bases numbered 2, after V lost 0 bases and J lost 3 bases. For the CDR3, the DNA is TGCGCCAGCAGCCAAGAGGGGACAGGGAAAGAGACCCAGTACTTC. Translating it yields CASSQEGTGKETQYF.

This clonotype was seen ten or more times. The DNA for the CDR3 is TGTGCCAGCAGTTACCTCGGTCACAATGAGCAGTTCTTC. Amino acid sequence: CASSYLGHNEQFF. This chain links TRBV6-5 with TRBJ2-1, with D unclear. Trimming took 2 bases from V and 5 from J, leaving 7 bases between them. Germline V lookup: CDR1 MNHEY, CDR2 SVGAGI. The CDR3 has 13 amino acids.

This chain uses TRBV7-8 with TRBJ1-1; possible D gene TRBD1, 5 bases. The CDR3 spans 15 residues. Trimming cost V 5 bases and J 1 base, with 14 bases left between them. CDR1 and CDR2 (germline): SGHVS, FQNEAQ. CDR3 nucleotides: TGTGCCAGCAGCCCGAGGTCAGGGAGGAACACTGAAGCTTTCTTT. This translates into CASSPRSGRNTEAFF.

To note about this clonotype: An end of the junction does not agree with germline; a read error may underlie this. The chain uses TRBV7-7 and TRBJ2-1, with TRBD2 as a possible D gene (6 bases). The CDR3 runs to 16 residues. The germline CDR1 and CDR2 sequences are SSHAT and FNYEAQ (reference sequence). The DNA for the CDR3 is TGTGCTAGCAGCTTAGACCGGGACTCGACTTACAATGAGCAGTTCTTC. Translated: CASSLDRDSTYNEQFF.

J is TRBJ2-1 and V is TRBV7-3, with D perhaps matching TRBD1 or TRBD2 (6 bases each). Looked up from germline, CDR1 is SGHTA and CDR2 is FQGTGA. Trimming pared 1 base from V and 2 bases from J, leaving 9 bases between. This CDR3 has 15 residues. CDR3 loop: CASSLMGGPYNEQFF. DNA for the CDR3: TGTGCCAGCAGCTTAATGGGGGGCCCCTACAATGAGCAGTTCTTC.

This clonotype was counted between two and nine times. The chain links TRBV9 to TRBJ1-2; D possibly corresponds to TRBD1 (6 bases). The germline gives CDR1 SGDLS, CDR2 YYNGEE. V was pared by 0 bases and J by 4 bases, with 16 bases between. The CDR3 length is 16 residues. CDR3 in amino acids: CASSVALAGATYGYTF. The CDR3, as DNA: TGTGCCAGCAGCGTAGCTCTGGCAGGGGCGACCTATGGCTACACCTTC. The full variable domain, completed using reference TRBV9 and TRBJ1-2, is DSGVTQTPKHLITATGQRVTLRCSPRSGDLSVYWYQQSLDQGLQFLIQYYNGEERAKGNILERFSAQQFPDLHSELNLSSLELGDSALYFCASSVALAGATYGYTFGSGTRLTVV.

This clonotype was recorded a few times. This chain links TRBV7-8 with TRBJ2-2, with 12 bases identical to TRBD2. The CDR3 is 19 residues long. Trimming removed 1 base from V and 6 bases from J; junction bases left unmatched: 12. CDR1 and CDR2 from the germline V gene are SGHVS and FQNEAQ. Here the CDR3 DNA reads TGTGCCAGCAGCTTAGTTGCGCTAGCGGGGGGGCTTTTGGCCGGGGAGCTGTTTTTT. Translation: CASSLVALAGGLLAGELFF. Based on the CDR3 plus reference TRBV7-8 and TRBJ2-2, the full variable domain is GAGVSQSPRYKVAKRGQDVALRCDPISGHVSLFWYQQALGQGPEFLTYFQNEAQLDKSGLPSDRFFAERPEGSVSTLKIQRTQQEDSAVYLCASSLVALAGGLLAGELFFGEGSRLTVL.

This clonotype appeared a few times. This chain links TRBV28 with TRBJ2-3, with 7 bases fitting TRBD2. This CDR3 region has 16 residues. Germline-derived CDR1 and CDR2 are MDHEN and SYDVKM. The V and J ends lost 5 bases and 4 bases, in that order; junction bases with no gene match: 12. The CDR3 loop reads CASSPLFGGVADTQYF. Here the CDR3 DNA reads TGTGCCAGCAGTCCCCTTTTTGGGGGGGTTGCAGATACGCAGTATTTT.

The V gene is TRBV11-2, the J gene TRBJ2-6, with 7 positions matching TRBD1. Germline-derived CDR1 and CDR2 are SGHAT and FQNNGV. V trimming: 3 bases; J trimming: 0 bases; junction bases outside the gene matches: 2. There are 16 residues in the CDR3. The DNA for the CDR3 is TGTGCCAGCAGCTTGGGACAGCCCTCTGGGGCCAACGTCCTGACTTTC. Protein product: CASSLGQPSGANVLTF.

The J gene is TRBJ1-1, the V gene TRBV7-9; D possibly corresponds to TRBD1 (5 bases). This CDR3 is 17 amino acids long. V shed 1 base and J shed 0 bases, with 15 bases lying between them. Germline CDR1 reads SEHNR; CDR2 reads FQNEAQ (reference sequence). The CDR3 coding sequence is TGTGCCAGCAGCTTAGTTCAAGACAGATTCATGAACACTGAAGCTTTCTTT. Encoded protein: CASSLVQDRFMNTEAFF.

This clonotype has a handful of counts. The chain couples TRBV10-3 to TRBJ2-3; 16 bases are shared with TRBD2. There are 16 residues in the CDR3. Looked up from germline, CDR1 is ENHRY and CDR2 is SYGVKD. Unmatched junction bases numbered 2, after V lost 7 bases and J lost 1 base. CDR3 in amino acids: CAITGLAGGGTDTQYF. DNA of the CDR3: TGTGCCATCACGGGACTAGCGGGGGGGGGCACAGATACGCAGTATTTT.

CDR3 sequence: CASSEEWGNTEAFF. The DNA of the CDR3 is TGTGCCAGCAGTGAAGAGTGGGGGAACACTGAAGCTTTCTTT. This sequence joins TRBV25-1 and TRBJ1-1; D gene ambiguous. The V gene's germline CDR1 is MGHDK and CDR2 SYGVNS. The CDR3 is 14 residues long. V was cut by 2 bases and J by 1 base, with 8 bases left in between. The full variable domain, rest sourced from reference TRBV25-1 and TRBJ1-1, is EADIYQTPRYLVIGTGKKITLECSQTMGHDKMYWYQQDPGMELHLIHYSYGVNSTEKGDLSSESTVSRIRTEHFPLTLESARPSHTSQYLCASSEEWGNTEAFFGQGTRLTVV.

This clonotype turned up a few times. This chain connects TRBV4-2 to TRBJ2-3; 7 bases align to TRBD2. Trimming cost V 1 base and J 2 bases; bases outside gene matches: 9. There are 17 residues in the CDR3. CDR1 and CDR2 (germline): LGHNA, YNFKEQ. CDR3 bases: TGTGCCAGCAGCCAAGTGGTCTCGGGGGGTTTCACAGATACGCAGTATTTT. Amino acids: CASSQVVSGGFTDTQYF.

J is TRBJ2-3 and V is TRBV4-3; the match to TRBD2 covers 12 bases. V dropped 0 bases and J dropped 4; count of bases not matched to a gene: 5. This CDR3 has 17 residues. From germline, CDR1 is LGHNA and CDR2 YSLEER. CDR3 protein: CASSQDLTSGGADTQYF. The CDR3 DNA is TGCGCCAGCAGCCAAGATCTGACTAGCGGGGGCGCAGATACGCAGTATTTT.

The rearrangement uses TRBV9 and TRBJ1-2; D is perhaps TRBD1 (6 bases). The length of the CDR3 is 17 residues. The V end was cut by 3 bases, the J end by 8 bases, with 26 bases between. Germline CDR1 reads SGDLS; CDR2 reads YYNGEE. CDR3 DNA sequence: TGTGCCAGCAGCGCTCCTCAGGAGGGGGTACCCATGGGGGGCTACACCTTC. Its protein product is CASSAPQEGVPMGGYTF.